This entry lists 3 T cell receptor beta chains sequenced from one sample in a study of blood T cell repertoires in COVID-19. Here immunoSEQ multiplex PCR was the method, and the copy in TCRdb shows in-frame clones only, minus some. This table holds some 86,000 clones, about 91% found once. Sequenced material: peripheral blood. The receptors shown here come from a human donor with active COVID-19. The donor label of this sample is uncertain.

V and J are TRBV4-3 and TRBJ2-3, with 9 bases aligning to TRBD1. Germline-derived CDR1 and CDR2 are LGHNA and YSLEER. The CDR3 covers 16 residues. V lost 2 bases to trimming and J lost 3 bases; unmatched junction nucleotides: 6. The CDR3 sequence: CASSQNTGQGTDTQYF. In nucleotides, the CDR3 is TGCGCCAGCAGCCAAAACACGGGACAGGGAACAGATACGCAGTATTTT.

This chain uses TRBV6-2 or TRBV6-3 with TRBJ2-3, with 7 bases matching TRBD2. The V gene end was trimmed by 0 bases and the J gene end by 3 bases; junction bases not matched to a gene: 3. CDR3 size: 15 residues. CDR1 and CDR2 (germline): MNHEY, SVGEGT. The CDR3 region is CASSYSAGETDTQYF. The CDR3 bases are TGTGCCAGCAGTTACTCCGCGGGGGAGACAGATACGCAGTATTTT.

The CDR3 DNA reads as TGTGCCAGCAGTCGGACTTCCGCTAGCACAGATACGCAGTATTTT. It translates to CASSRTSASTDTQYF. The chain uses TRBV6-4 and TRBJ2-3; D is possibly TRBD2 (5 bases). The V gene lost 5 bases and the J gene lost 0 bases, with 12 bases spanning the gap. This CDR3 has 15 amino acids. Germline assignment: CDR1 MRHNA and CDR2 SNTAGT.